The clone carrying this T cell receptor beta chain has only a few counts. Its antigen is still unknown. TCRdb passed the 5' RACE reads through MiXCR, listing each CDR3 protein once. The sample has roughly 45,000 distinct CDR3 sequences, about 11% seen once. Germline lookup yields CDR1 SGHRS and CDR2 YFSETQ. V lost 2 bases and J lost 0; bases outside the gene matches: 8. The CDR3 contains 18 residues. This record belongs to a study of early T cells in non-severe SARS-CoV-2 infection. Study-level information: With bulk RNA from unsorted whole blood as input, sequencing yielded unpaired chains.

Findings and caveats of the study: Missing private and CD4 specificities, VDJdb matching favored anti-spike CD8 responses.

This receptor was identified in an adult who was a healthcare worker with PCR-confirmed SARS-CoV-2 infection or an uninfected control (not recorded which). V and J are TRBV5-1 and TRBJ2-2, with 9 bases matching TRBD1. Specimen: whole blood. CDR3 loop: CASSFRGQGFPNTGELFF. The CDR3 DNA follows: TGCGCCAGCAGCTTTAGGGGACAGGGTTTCCCGAACACCGGGGAGCTGTTTTTT.